The 20 T cell receptor beta chains in this list originate from one sample, sequenced in a study of T cell clonotyping in hematopoietic cell transplantation. The assay was immunoSEQ multiplex PCR, and TCRdb's table has in-frame clones only and misses some. The data show fewer than 11,000 clones, about 75% seen once. Specimen: PBMCs, collected 30 days after allogeneic stem cell transplant. The receptors here all came from a female patient between 35 and 55 years old who had an allogeneic stem cell transplant from a related donor, so T cells may come from the graft donor. Some clones in this sample may be carry-over from other donors' samples.

This clone was found a few times. J is TRBJ2-2 and V is TRBV11-2, with D perhaps matching TRBD2 (6 bases). With 1 base removed from V and 3 bases from J, the gap between germline ends came to 12 bases. The germline CDR1 and CDR2 sequences are SGHAT and FQNNGV. The CDR3 has 16 amino acids. The CDR3 nucleotides are TGTGCCAGCAGCTTAGGTTTCGCGGGGTACACCGGGGAGCTGTTTTTT. Protein: CASSLGFAGYTGELFF.

The chain couples TRBV6-6 to TRBJ2-3; D might be TRBD1 (6 bases). The CDR3 length is 14 residues. Germline values: CDR1 MNHNY, CDR2 SVGAGI (reference sequence). The V and J ends lost 6 bases and 4 bases respectively, with 14 bases between them. The CDR3 nucleotides read TGTGCCAGCAGCCAACAGGGTTCGGCAGATACGCAGTATTTT. It translates to CASSQQGSADTQYF.

The genes are TRBV5-4 and TRBJ2-7; tentatively, D is TRBD1 (6 bases). Germline V gene data show CDR1 as SGHNT and CDR2 as YYREEE (reference sequence). There are 15 residues in the CDR3. Deletions cut 4 bases from V and 2 bases from J, with 16 bases between. CDR3 loop: CASSTGTAPTYEQYF. CDR3 DNA: TGTGCCAGCAGCACAGGGACCGCTCCCACCTACGAGCAGTACTTC.

The rearrangement joins TRBV5-1 to TRBJ1-2, with 8 bases matching TRBD1. From germline, CDR1 is SGHRS and CDR2 YFSETQ. The ends lost 4 bases at V and 3 bases at J; junction bases unmatched: 8. CDR3 length equals 15 residues. The CDR3 coding sequence is TGCGCCAGCAGCAGGACAGGGTCGGTGGACTATGGCTACACCTTC. This codes for CASSRTGSVDYGYTF.

The V gene is TRBV5-1, the J gene TRBJ1-1, with D possibly being TRBD1 (5 bases). The CDR3 spans 13 residues. Trimming left V 0 bases short and J 11 bases short, with 14 bases between. CDR1 is SGHRS and CDR2 is YFSETQ in the germline V gene. The CDR3 DNA follows: TGCGCCAGCAGCTTGGAGGGGTGGGGCGCTGCTTTCTTT. This translates into CASSLEGWGAAFF.

The J gene is TRBJ2-1, the V gene TRBV28, with TRBD2 matching 12 bases. CDR3 length: 13 amino acids. Germline trimming cut 7 bases from V and 7 bases from J; bases unmatched to any gene: 2. Per germline, CDR1 MDHEN and CDR2 SYDVKM. The CDR3 bases are TGTGCCAGCATGACTAGCGGGAGAAATGAGCAGTTCTTC. It yields the protein CASMTSGRNEQFF.

This clone was detected only a few times. The chain employs TRBV7-6 and TRBJ2-7; 8 bases agree with TRBD1. The CDR3 contains 15 residues. V trimming: 5 bases; J trimming: 4 bases; junction bases outside the gene matches: 10. Germline V gives CDR1 SGHVS, CDR2 FNYEAQ. CDR3 amino acids: CASSPQPGQEYEQYF. As DNA, the CDR3 is TGTGCCAGCAGCCCCCAACCGGGACAGGAGTACGAGCAGTACTTC.

The rearrangement joins TRBV6-5 to TRBJ1-2; TRBD1 matches at 7 bases. Trimming cost V 6 bases and J 1 base; bases outside gene matches: 5. The CDR3 extends over 14 amino acids. Germline CDR1 and CDR2: MNHEY and SVGAGI. The CDR3 is CASSTGVFNYGYTF. The CDR3 DNA reads as TGTGCCAGCAGCACAGGGGTCTTTAACTATGGCTACACCTTC.

The chain is built from TRBV30 and TRBJ1-4, with a weak D call TRBD1 (5 bases). The CDR3 has 19 amino acids. The germline V gene encodes CDR1 GTSNPN and CDR2 SVGIG (reference sequence). Between the trimmed V and J ends, which lost 1 base and 0 bases, there was a span of 21 bases. The CDR3 DNA sequence: TGTGCCTGGAGTGAACAGGCATCAACCCTACCCCCAACTAATGAAAAACTGTTTTTT. It encodes CAWSEQASTLPPTNEKLFF.

The rearrangement joins TRBV7-6 to TRBJ2-7, with TRBD2 matching over 15 bases. The CDR3 sequence is 14 residues long. Germline V gives CDR1 SGHVS, CDR2 FNYEAQ. The CDR3 reads CASSGLAGGSEQYF. Here the CDR3 DNA reads TGTGCTTCGAGCGGACTAGCGGGAGGGAGCGAGCAGTACTTC.

The chain links TRBV27 to TRBJ2-4; maybe TRBD1 (5 bases). The germline V gene has CDR1 MNHEY and CDR2 SMNVEV (reference sequence). V lost 8 bases and J 0 bases, leaving 11 bases between the germline ends. The CDR3 contains 14 residues. The CDR3 coding sequence is TGTGCCAGCGCATCAGGGCTAGCCAAAAACATTCAGTACTTC. This sequence encodes CASASGLAKNIQYF.

V and J are TRBV5-1 and TRBJ2-3, with 8 nucleotides matching TRBD2. V shed 5 bases and J 5 bases; nucleotides not matched to a gene: 10. The CDR3 covers 15 residues. The germline CDR1 and CDR2 sequences are SGHRS and YFSETQ. CDR3 in DNA: TGCGCCAGCAGGGGGGAGCGGGAGAGACAAGATACGCAGTATTTT. This sequence encodes CASRGERERQDTQYF.

The chain couples TRBV11-2 to TRBJ2-7, with 12 bases fitting TRBD2. The J segment lost 3 bases and the V segment lost 4 bases, leaving 1 base of the junction unmatched. Germline assignment: CDR1 SGHAT and CDR2 FQNNGV. This CDR3 spans 14 amino acids. For the CDR3, the DNA is TGTGCCAGCAGCTGGACTAGCGGGATCTACGAGCAGTACTTC. It is translated as CASSWTSGIYEQYF.

Turning to this clone: The same CDR3 also results from other DNA sequences found in this sample. The genes are TRBV6-4 and TRBJ2-3, with TRBD2 matching 11 bases. Losses at the gene ends were 6 bases for V and 0 bases for J; bases not matched to a gene: 2. Germline-derived CDR1 and CDR2 are MRHNA and SNTAGT. This CDR3 comprises 15 residues. The CDR3 sequence is CASSRTSGSTDTQYF. The CDR3 DNA sequence: TGTGCCAGCAGCCGGACTAGCGGGAGCACAGATACGCAGTATTTT.

V is TRBV4-1 and J is TRBJ2-7, with 9 bases aligning to TRBD2. The germline gives CDR1 MGHRA, CDR2 YSYEKL. The CDR3 contains 15 residues. J lost 0 bases, V lost 0 bases, and 0 bases had no gene match. The CDR3 DNA sequence: TGCGCCAGCAGCCAAGAGCGGGAGGGCTCCTACGAGCAGTACTTC. Protein: CASSQEREGSYEQYF.

This chain links TRBV4-1 with TRBJ2-1; D is unclear. This CDR3 is built from 12 residues. With 2 bases removed from V and 10 bases from J, the gap between germline ends came to 9 bases. Germline-derived CDR1 and CDR2 are MGHRA and YSYEKL. The CDR3 reads CASSQRSSEQFF. The CDR3 nucleotides read TGCGCCAGCAGCCAACGGTCCAGCGAGCAGTTCTTC.

This sequence joins TRBV5-4 and TRBJ1-1; 7 bases agree with TRBD1. Germline trimming cut 10 bases from V and 0 bases from J; bases unmatched to any gene: 15. The CDR3 is 16 amino acids. Germline loops: CDR1 SGHNT, CDR2 YYREEE (reference sequence). In nucleotides, the CDR3 is TGTGCCGGAAGCAAGGGGGCAGGGGATATGAACACTGAAGCTTTCTTT. It encodes CAGSKGAGDMNTEAFF.

The chain combines TRBV4-1 with TRBJ2-7; TRBD1 might be the D (5 bases). Trimming removed 6 bases from V and 7 bases from J, with 19 bases in between. The CDR3 is 14 amino acids. Per the germline V gene, CDR1 is MGHRA and CDR2 is YSYEKL. CDR3 in amino acids: CASSKRGSSLEQYF. The CDR3 DNA sequence: TGCGCCAGCAGTAAAAGGGGTAGCAGTCTGGAGCAGTACTTC.

This sequence joins TRBV12-5 and TRBJ2-7; possible D gene TRBD1, 6 bases. The CDR3 covers 13 residues. Per the germline V gene, CDR1 is LGHNT and CDR2 is FRNRAP. V gave up 2 bases and J gave up 6 bases, with 11 bases separating them. The CDR3 loop reads CASGLTTGSEQYF. Here the CDR3 DNA reads TGTGCTAGTGGTTTGACTACAGGGAGCGAGCAGTACTTC.

V usage is TRBV30 and J usage is TRBJ2-5; D call uncertain. The germline gives CDR1 GTSNPN, CDR2 SVGIG (reference sequence). This CDR3 contains 13 residues. Trimming shortened V by 2 bases and J by 0 bases, and 7 bases separated the two germline ends. The DNA of the CDR3 is TGTGCCTGGAGTCTGGGTTACCAAGAGACCCAGTACTTC. As protein: CAWSLGYQETQYF.